A single sample gave rise to the 2 T cell receptor beta chains below, sequenced in a study of shared clonotypes between healthy human individuals. Sequencing was performed with immunoSEQ multiplex PCR; in TCRdb, only in-frame clones are kept and a portion is missing. This table has roughly 490,000 clones, 60% to 85% appearing once. Sequenced material: PBMCs. The receptors stem from a woman aged 40 to 50 in good health. Some clones in this sample may be carry-over from other donors' samples.

This chain connects TRBV29-1 to TRBJ2-3; TRBD2 might be the D (5 bases). The CDR3 covers 16 residues. CDR1 and CDR2 from the germline V gene are SQVTM and ANQGSEA. Trimming stripped 4 bases from V and 1 base from J, with 18 bases between. This CDR3 reads CSVAPTGGAGTDTQYF. CDR3 sequence (DNA): TGCAGCGTTGCCCCAACCGGAGGTGCAGGCACAGATACGCAGTATTTT.

V usage is TRBV6-5 and J usage is TRBJ2-1; possibly TRBD2 for D (6 bases). The CDR3 extends over 12 amino acids. Per the germline V gene, CDR1 is MNHEY and CDR2 is SVGAGI. The V and J ends lost 8 bases and 3 bases respectively, with 8 bases between them. The CDR3 region has the DNA TGTGCCAGCCGCGGGGTCTACAATGAGCAGTTCTTC. Translating it yields CASRGVYNEQFF.